The present TCR beta chain was sequenced within a study of type 1 regulatory T cells. Study in general: T-allo10 is a Tr1-enriched, alloantigen-specific CD4 T cell product made in vitro. Study-level results: Tr1 cells had a more restricted TCR repertoire than non-Tr1 cells.

V was pared by 0 bases and J by 2 bases, with 14 bases between. CDR1 MNHNY and CDR2 SVGAGI come from the germline V gene (reference sequence). The CDR3 is 17 residues long. This clonotype appeared many times. No antigen is known for it. TCRdb redid the calling of the reads with MiXCR, one entry per CDR3 protein. Of tens of thousands of distinct CDR3 sequences in the sample, around 20% are singletons; the top ten hold 8.3%. The sequencing sample was made of cultured type 1 regulatory T (Tr1) cells, either the whole culture or a sorted fraction (not recorded which). The TCR comes from a human donor in good health. The chain joins TRBV6-6 to TRBJ2-1; D may be TRBD2 (6 bases). The CDR3 sequence is CASSYSDTSLAYNEQFF. DNA for the CDR3: TGTGCCAGCAGTTACTCCGATACTAGCTTAGCCTACAATGAGCAGTTCTTC.